The rows below give T cell receptor beta chains drawn from one sample of a study of blood T cells in healthy people across ages. TCRdb re-analysed the 5' RACE reads in MiXCR, keeping a single row per CDR3 protein. The table includes some 920,000 distinct CDR3 sequences, roughly 50% detected once. The sequencing sample was made of blood. Receptors originate from a woman aged 60-70 years in good health. Both conserved end residues are part of each CDR3. The D gene is left open where the match is weak. Only some rows state a clone size, as once, few, many or a class for expanded clones.

D	J	size	V	CDR3	DNA
.	TRBJ1-2	.	TRBV7-9	CASSLPGERGYTF	TGTGCCAGCAGCTTACCTGGGGAGCGTGGCTACACCTTC
.	TRBJ2-1	.	TRBV6-6	CATQGPLYNEQFF	TGTGCCACCCAGGGCCCACTTTACAATGAGCAGTTCTTC
.	TRBJ2-3	.	TRBV4-2	CASSQTAGQFTDTQYF	TGTGCCAGCAGCCAGACCGCGGGACAATTCACAGATACGCAGTATTTT
TRBD2	TRBJ2-3	once	TRBV18	CASSPNSLLAGGDTQYF	TGTGCCAGCTCACCAAATTCGTTATTGGCGGGAGGAGATACGCAGTATTTT
.	TRBJ2-5	many	TRBV29-1	CSVVRETQYF	TGCAGCGTTGTCAGAGAGACCCAGTACTTC
TRBD2	TRBJ2-7	.	TRBV29-1	CSVPLTSGDNEQYF	TGCAGCGTCCCCTTGACTAGCGGAGACAATGAGCAGTACTTC
.	TRBJ1-2	few	TRBV3-1	CASSRGGNGYTF	TGTGCCAGCAGCCGGGGTGGGAACGGCTACACCTTC
TRBD1	TRBJ2-7	.	TRBV7-2	CASSLTGARTPSYEQYF	TGTGCCAGCAGCTTAACAGGGGCCAGGACTCCCTCCTACGAGCAGTACTTC
.	TRBJ2-3	once	TRBV2	CASSEGGVNTDTQYF	TGTGCCAGCAGTGAAGGAGGGGTGAACACAGATACGCAGTATTTT
TRBD1	TRBJ2-5	.	TRBV5-4	CASSLWTGKGAQTQYF	TGTGCCAGCAGCCTCTGGACAGGGAAGGGTGCTCAGACCCAGTACTTC
.	TRBJ2-3	.	TRBV11-2	CASSLLSGTQGDTQYF	TGTGCCAGCAGCTTACTGAGCGGAACTCAAGGAGATACGCAGTATTTT
.	TRBJ1-5	.	TRBV30	CASDSSGLNNQPQHF	TGTGCCTCAGACTCTTCGGGACTCAACAATCAGCCCCAGCATTTT
TRBD2	TRBJ2-5	few	TRBV28	CASSNAAGGQETQYF	TGTGCCAGCAGTAACGCAGCGGGAGGCCAAGAGACCCAGTACTTC
TRBD2	TRBJ2-1	.	TRBV6-6	CASSSPREEVGNEQFF	TGTGCCAGCAGTTCCCCGCGGGAGGAGGTGGGCAATGAGCAGTTCTTC
TRBD2	TRBJ2-1	.	TRBV5-1	CASSAETSIDGYEQFF	TGCGCCAGCAGCGCAGAGACTAGCATAGATGGCTATGAGCAGTTCTTC
.	TRBJ2-3	.	TRBV7-2	CASSLALGGAQYF	TGTGCCAGCAGCTTAGCGCTGGGGGGAGCGCAGTATTTT
TRBD2	TRBJ2-5	.	TRBV7-9	CASSLRGDPQYF	TGTGCCAGCAGCTTACGGGGGGACCCTCAGTACTTC
TRBD2	TRBJ2-7	.	TRBV4-2	CASSLSTSGSFYEQYF	TGTGCCAGCAGCCTCTCGACTAGCGGGAGCTTCTACGAGCAGTACTTC
TRBD2	TRBJ2-4	few	TRBV6-1	CASLPGTSRFGYF	TGTGCCAGTCTCCCCGGGACTAGCCGTTTCGGGTACTTC
TRBD2	TRBJ2-1	.	TRBV20-1	CSAHSPGLAAPAQFF	TGCAGTGCCCATTCCCCGGGACTAGCGGCCCCGGCACAGTTCTTC
.	TRBJ1-4	.	TRBV21-1	CASSPSCSKADEKLFF	TGTGCCAGCAGCCCGAGCTGCTCCAAGGCCGATGAAAAACTGTTTTTT
.	TRBJ2-7	.	TRBV11-2	CASSSLGLGQYF	TGTGCCAGCAGCTCCCTAGGGCTAGGGCAGTACTTC
TRBD1	TRBJ1-1	.	TRBV5-1	CASSWSRDSEAFF	TGCGCCAGCAGCTGGTCGAGGGACAGTGAAGCTTTCTTT
.	TRBJ1-1	.	TRBV27	CASSSPWTHEAFF	TGTGCCAGCAGTTCCCCCTGGACACACGAAGCTTTCTTT
.	TRBJ2-7	few	TRBV5-1	CASSRGEVNIEQYF	TGCGCCAGCAGTAGAGGGGAGGTGAATATTGAGCAGTACTTC
.	TRBJ2-3	.	TRBV2	CASSEPETDTQYF	TGTGCCAGCAGTGAGCCTGAAACAGATACGCAGTATTTT
.	TRBJ2-7	.	TRBV28	CAIGGVSITSYEQYF	TGTGCCATCGGCGGGGTCTCAATTACCTCCTACGAGCAGTACTTC
.	TRBJ2-4	few	TRBV4-1	CASSHQLAPLGDIQYF	TGCGCCAGCAGCCATCAACTAGCCCCCTTGGGAGACATTCAGTACTTC
.	TRBJ1-4	few	TRBV12-3/TRBV12-4	CASRWDTASNEKLFF	TGTGCCAGCAGATGGGACACGGCGAGTAATGAAAAACTGTTTTTT
TRBD2	TRBJ2-2	.	TRBV4-1	CASSQPQGGLASGELFF	TGCGCCAGCAGCCAACCCCAGGGGGGACTAGCTAGCGGGGAGCTGTTTTTT
.	TRBJ1-1	.	TRBV29-1	CSGGKNTEAFF	TGCAGCGGAGGTAAGAACACTGAAGCTTTCTTT
.	TRBJ2-7	many	TRBV28	CASSFGRRRSREQYF	TGTGCCAGCAGTTTTGGCAGGCGGAGGTCTCGAGAGCAGTACTTC
.	TRBJ1-2	.	TRBV28	CASSSDGYTF	TGTGCCAGCAGTTCGGATGGCTACACCTTC
.	TRBJ1-5	.	TRBV21-1	CASSKVVGYSNQPQHF	TGTGCCAGCAGCAAAGTAGTGGGTTATAGCAATCAGCCCCAGCATTTT
TRBD1	TRBJ2-5	.	TRBV18	CASSPTTGEDQYF	TGTGCCAGCTCACCCACGACAGGGGAGGACCAGTACTTC
.	TRBJ1-2	.	TRBV7-9	CARSSSDPRSYGYTF	TGTGCCAGAAGCTCAAGCGACCCAAGGTCTTATGGCTACACCTTC
.	TRBJ2-4	.	TRBV4-1	CASSQEAPSRGLAKNIQYF	TGCGCCAGCAGCCAAGAAGCTCCCTCGCGGGGATTAGCCAAAAACATTCAGTACTTC
.	TRBJ2-7	.	TRBV21-1	CASSKIGTELYEQYF	TGTGCCAGCAGCAAAATCGGGACAGAACTCTACGAGCAGTACTTC
.	TRBJ2-2	.	TRBV10-3	CAISESNLLSTGELFF	TGTGCCATCAGTGAGTCGAACCTTCTGAGCACCGGGGAGCTGTTTTTT
.	TRBJ2-3	many	TRBV4-3	CASSPSTGTDTQYF	TGCGCCAGCAGCCCCTCGACGGGCACAGATACGCAGTATTTT
.	TRBJ2-2	.	TRBV11-3	CASSNSEGGELFF	TGTGCCAGCAGCAACTCAGAAGGCGGGGAGCTGTTTTTT
.	TRBJ1-2	.	TRBV28	CASSHPMGTYVGYTF	TGTGCCAGCAGCCACCCCATGGGCACTTATGTTGGCTACACCTTC
.	TRBJ2-7	.	TRBV20-1	CSARVLDSSYEQYF	TGCAGTGCTAGAGTCCTGGACAGCAGCTACGAGCAGTACTTC
.	TRBJ2-7	.	TRBV11-2	CASSSPLDGAEQYF	TGTGCCAGCAGCTCCCCACTAGACGGAGCCGAGCAGTACTTC
.	TRBJ2-4	.	TRBV20-1	CSASGNYNEQYF	TGCAGTGCTAGCGGGAACTACAATGAGCAGTACTTC
TRBD2	TRBJ2-1	.	TRBV6-5	CASSYTTSGRGNEQFF	TGTGCCAGCAGTTACACCACTAGCGGGAGGGGGAATGAGCAGTTCTTC
TRBD1	TRBJ2-7	few	TRBV13	CASRYTGTGYEQYF	TGTGCCAGCAGATATACCGGGACAGGCTACGAGCAGTACTTC
.	TRBJ1-2	.	TRBV7-9	CASSLSNPYRQADGYTF	TGTGCCAGCAGCTTATCAAACCCTTATCGACAGGCGGATGGCTACACCTTC
.	TRBJ2-5	once	TRBV29-1	CSVSDNEQYF	TGCAGCGTTTCTGACAATGAGCAGTACTTC
.	TRBJ2-7	.	TRBV12-3/TRBV12-4	CASSPGEGASYEQYF	TGTGCCAGCAGCCCGGGGGAGGGGGCATCCTACGAGCAGTACTTC
.	TRBJ2-3	.	TRBV12-3/TRBV12-4	CASSLSTSVVTDTQYF	TGTGCCAGCAGTCTATCAACTAGTGTGGTCACAGATACGCAGTATTTT
.	TRBJ2-1	.	TRBV6-6	CASSYHPSEQFF	TGTGCCAGCAGTTACCACCCGAGTGAGCAGTTCTTC
.	TRBJ2-1	.	TRBV5-1	CASSLESGRSSYNEQFF	TGCGCCAGCAGCTTGGAGTCGGGGAGAAGCTCCTACAATGAGCAGTTCTTC
.	TRBJ2-7	.	TRBV28	CASSSGNLPYEQYF	TGTGCCAGCAGTTCGGGCAATCTACCCTACGAGCAGTACTTC
TRBD1	TRBJ2-5	few	TRBV9	CASSVEQGHQETQYF	TGTGCCAGCAGCGTAGAACAGGGGCACCAAGAGACCCAGTACTTC